This passage covers 15 T cell receptor beta chains from one sample sequenced in a study of regulatory T cells in long-lasting Graves disease. Documented time point: persistent/refractory GD, antithyroid drugs over 5 years with positive TRAb. RNA from PBMCs was the source of the TCR library. Through Arm-PCR of CDR3 regions and iRepertoire HTBI primers, TCR beta libraries were built. TCRdb re-called the multiplex PCR reads with MiXCR, one entry per CDR3 protein. The data show 420,000 or so distinct CDR3 sequences, around 22% seen once. The material was peripheral blood mononuclear cells (PBMCs), obtained when the disease was refractory, from a patient treated with antithyroid drugs. The receptors come from a female donor with Graves disease.

J is TRBJ2-2 and V is TRBV9, with a tentative D call TRBD1 (5 bases). CDR1 SGDLS and CDR2 YYNGEE come from the germline V gene. With 0 bases removed from V and 6 bases from J, the gap between germline ends came to 12 bases. This CDR3 is built from 15 residues. The CDR3: CASSVAGQGAGELFF. As DNA, the CDR3 is TGTGCCAGCAGCGTAGCTGGCCAGGGCGCCGGGGAGCTGTTTTTT.

This clonotype was found a few times. The V and J genes are TRBV3-1 and TRBJ1-1; TRBD1 matches 7 bases. The CDR3 spans 12 residues. The V gene's germline CDR1 is LGHDT and CDR2 YNNKEL (reference sequence). The trim removed 9 bases at V and 6 bases at J, leaving 7 bases unmatched. CDR3 nucleotide sequence: TGTGCCAGTTCAGGGGGGTTCCCTGAAGCTTTCTTT. Its protein is CASSGGFPEAFF.

This clonotype appeared many times. The chain couples TRBV18 to TRBJ2-5; no clear D gene. Germline V gene sequence: CDR1 KGHSH, CDR2 LQKENI. This CDR3 comprises 12 residues. V shed 1 base and J shed 1 base, with 1 base lying between them. The CDR3 loop reads CASSPLQETQYF. The CDR3 nucleotides are TGTGCCAGCTCACCACTCCAAGAGACCCAGTACTTC.

This clonotype has just a few counts. The rearrangement links TRBV5-1 to TRBJ1-6; D not certain. This CDR3 has 18 residues. Trimming pared 3 bases from V and 0 bases from J, leaving 16 bases between. Germline CDR1 reads SGHRS; CDR2 reads YFSETQ. The CDR3, as DNA: TGCGCCAGCAGCTCTCGGGTCTCAACGAGCTCCTATAATTCACCCCTCCACTTT. Translation: CASSSRVSTSSYNSPLHF.

This clonotype has more than one count but fewer than ten. The chain uses TRBV19 and TRBJ2-4; the D is unclear. Germline V gene data show CDR1 as LNHDA and CDR2 as SQIVND (reference sequence). Deletions cut 4 bases from V and 5 bases from J, with 9 bases between. The CDR3 sequence is 13 residues long. The chain's CDR3 is CASSRGPENIQYF. In nucleotides, the CDR3 is TGTGCCAGTAGTAGAGGACCAGAAAACATTCAGTACTTC.

In its sample, this clonotype was seen a few times. V usage is TRBV19 and J usage is TRBJ1-2; 8 bases map to TRBD1. Germline V gives CDR1 LNHDA, CDR2 SQIVND (reference sequence). The CDR3 has 15 amino acids. Trimming at V came to 4 bases and at J to 6 bases, leaving 10 bases not matched to a gene. The CDR3 is CASSNLDRAGDGYTF. DNA for the CDR3: TGTGCCAGTAGTAACTTGGACAGGGCGGGGGATGGCTACACCTTC.

CDR3 region: CSEQGLRQPQHF. CDR3 in DNA: TGCAGTGAACAGGGACTACGCCAGCCCCAGCATTTT. The chain recombines TRBV20-1 with TRBJ1-5, with TRBD1 as a possible D gene (6 bases). CDR1 DFQATT and CDR2 SNEGSKA come from the germline V gene (reference sequence). This CDR3 is built from 12 residues. V was clipped by 7 bases and J by 7 bases, with 14 bases between them.

This chain links TRBV11-2 with TRBJ2-7; TRBD2 agrees at 9 bases. Trimming removed 5 bases from V and 6 bases from J; junction bases left unmatched: 2. The CDR3 has 12 residues. The germline CDR1 and CDR2 sequences are SGHAT and FQNNGV. The CDR3 loop reads CASSVAGVEQYF. The CDR3 nucleotides are TGTGCCAGCAGCGTAGCGGGAGTCGAGCAGTACTTC.

This clonotype was seen many times. The DNA for the CDR3 is TGCAGCGTTGAAGATGGGGGCACCAATGAAAAACTGTTTTTT. Translated, it gives CSVEDGGTNEKLFF. V usage is TRBV29-1 and J usage is TRBJ1-4, with a possible D match to TRBD1 (6 bases). The V gene lost 0 bases and the J gene lost 5 bases, with 10 bases spanning the gap. The CDR3 runs to 14 residues. Germline V lookup: CDR1 SQVTM, CDR2 ANQGSEA.

This chain connects TRBV28 to TRBJ2-7; perhaps D is TRBD1 or TRBD2 (5 bases each). The CDR3 length is 14 residues. Germline V gives CDR1 MDHEN, CDR2 SYDVKM. Trimming removed 6 bases at V and 3 bases at J, with 15 bases between. The CDR3 coding sequence is TGTGCCAGCAGCACCGGGGACGGGCACTACGAGCAGTACTTC. Protein product: CASSTGDGHYEQYF.

As concerns this clonotype: This may be a read error, as it is one base from a much larger clone. V gene TRBV20-1 combines with J gene TRBJ2-7; D is possibly TRBD2 (5 bases). The CDR3 is 13 amino acids. Germline CDR1 DFQATT, CDR2 SNEGSKA (reference sequence). Trimming shortened V by 5 bases and J by 7 bases, and 18 bases separated the two germline ends. As DNA, the CDR3 is TGCAGTGCTGTACAAGCGGTTAGGCTTGAGCAGTACTTC. Amino acids: CSAVQAVRLEQYF.

This clonotype has more than one count but fewer than ten. The rearrangement joins TRBV9 to TRBJ1-5; D is uncertain. V lost 4 bases and J 2 bases, leaving 13 bases between the germline ends. Germline lookup yields CDR1 SGDLS and CDR2 YYNGEE. CDR3 length: 15 amino acids. The CDR3 protein is CASSPDGERNQPQHF. The CDR3 nucleotides are TGTGCCAGCAGCCCGGACGGGGAACGCAATCAGCCCCAGCATTTT.

The rearrangement uses TRBV5-5 and TRBJ1-1; the D is unclear. This CDR3 comprises 14 residues. V lost 2 bases and J 1 base, leaving 9 bases between the germline ends. Germline V gene sequence: CDR1 SGHKS, CDR2 YYEKEE (reference sequence). The CDR3 region has the DNA TGTGCCAGCAGCTTCCAAGTAGGGAACACTGAAGCTTTCTTT. This encodes CASSFQVGNTEAFF.

The chain has TRBV6-1 and TRBJ1-2, with D hard to call. V was clipped by 6 bases and J by 4 bases, with 12 bases between them. The CDR3 covers 13 residues. CDR1 is MNHNS and CDR2 is SASEGT in the germline V gene. The CDR3 loop reads CASRIASVYGYTF. DNA for the CDR3: TGTGCCAGCAGAATCGCGTCTGTCTATGGCTACACCTTC.

The chain recombines TRBV30 with TRBJ1-5; a weak D match, TRBD1 (6 bases). Germline CDR1 reads GTSNPN; CDR2 reads SVGIG (reference sequence). Trimming took 3 bases from V and 3 from J, leaving 9 bases between them. This CDR3 is built from 13 residues. This CDR3 reads CAWSQGHNQPQHF. DNA for the CDR3: TGTGCCTGGAGCCAGGGGCACAATCAGCCCCAGCATTTT.